The TCR beta chain under discussion was sequenced for a study of PD-L1 blockade in urothelial cancer. CDR3 length equals 13 residues. With 3 bases clipped from V and 7 bases from J, the junction kept 6 bases outside the gene matches. Germline V gene lookup returns CDR1 SGDLS and CDR2 YYNGEE. The assay was immunoSEQ multiplex PCR, and TCRdb's table has in-frame clones only and misses some. The table lists about 37,000 clones, 82% of them singletons. The rearrangement joins TRBV9 to TRBJ2-7, with 8 bases matching TRBD1. Sequencing was performed on PBMCs, taken around atezolizumab (anti-PD-L1) treatment. The clonotype originates from a man in his sixties with urothelial cancer. CDR3 bases: TGTGCCAGCAGCGCAGGGGGCGTGGGTGAGCAGTACTTC. Translating gives CASSAGGVGEQYF.